A single sample is the source of the 25 T cell receptor beta chains below, sequenced in a study of beta chain features in type 1 diabetes. General study results and limits: Type 1 diabetes patients had TCRB CDR3s that were shorter (moderately but significantly so) in all four CD4+ subsets.

As every portion of the isolated RNA was reverse transcribed, the sequencing read expressed TCRB transcripts. Repertoires were generated with immunoSEQ multiplex PCR, while TCRdb's copy carries only in-frame clones and drops some. The repertoire holds roughly 260,000 clones, with just over 20% as singletons. Which antigens these TCRs recognize remains unknown. The sample consisted of naive CD4+ T cells from blood. The receptors were sampled from a woman aged 40 to 50 with type 1 diabetes.

This clone occurred a few times. Distinct nucleotide sequences in the sample also encode this CDR3. This chain links TRBV5-1 with TRBJ1-1; 7 bases agree with TRBD1. The CDR3 contains 14 residues. Germline values: CDR1 SGHRS, CDR2 YFSETQ. The ends lost 3 bases at V and 1 base at J; junction bases unmatched: 3. CDR3 protein: CASSSQGGNTEAFF. CDR3 in DNA: TGCGCCAGCAGCTCGCAGGGGGGGAACACTGAAGCTTTCTTT.

The chain joins TRBV7-9 to TRBJ1-1; 7 bases map to TRBD1. This CDR3 has 14 residues. CDR1 and CDR2 from the germline V gene are SEHNR and FQNEAQ (reference sequence). Unmatched junction bases numbered 10, after V lost 5 bases and J lost 7 bases. The CDR3 reads CASSPSWTGLEAFF. The DNA of the CDR3 is TGTGCCAGCAGCCCAAGCTGGACAGGCCTTGAAGCTTTCTTT.

This chain links TRBV18 with TRBJ1-1; D possibly corresponds to TRBD1 (6 bases). This CDR3 spans 14 amino acids. Germline V gene data show CDR1 as KGHSH and CDR2 as LQKENI. Trimming shortened V by 3 bases and J by 5 bases, and 13 bases separated the two germline ends. CDR3 sequence: CASSPGAGETEAFF. In nucleotides, the CDR3 is TGTGCCAGCTCACCTGGGGCAGGGGAAACTGAAGCTTTCTTT.

V usage is TRBV5-1 and J usage is TRBJ2-7, with a weak D call TRBD2 (6 bases). The CDR3 loop spans 14 amino acids. Germline assignment: CDR1 SGHRS and CDR2 YFSETQ. The CDR3 protein is CASSGDSPSYEQYF. The CDR3 DNA is TGCGCTTCTTCGGGAGACTCACCTTCCTACGAGCAGTACTTC.

The chain couples TRBV9 to TRBJ2-5; perhaps TRBD1 as D (7 bases). This CDR3 has 15 amino acids. Trimming took off 0 bases at V and 4 bases at J, with 13 bases between the two ends. Germline lookup yields CDR1 SGDLS and CDR2 YYNGEE. The CDR3 nucleotides read TGTGCCAGCAGCGTAGGGAGGGGGCTTAGAGAGACCCAGTACTTC. Its protein product is CASSVGRGLRETQYF. Looking up the rest from reference TRBV9 and TRBJ2-5 gives the full variable domain: DSGVTQTPKHLITATGQRVTLRCSPRSGDLSVYWYQQSLDQGLQFLIQYYNGEERAKGNILERFSAQQFPDLHSELNLSSLELGDSALYFCASSVGRGLRETQYFGPGTRLLVL.

The J gene is TRBJ2-5, the V gene TRBV10-3; 8 positions agree with TRBD2. The CDR3 loop spans 16 amino acids. Germline CDR1 ENHRY, CDR2 SYGVKD. The V and J ends lost 6 bases and 4 bases, in that order; junction bases with no gene match: 13. This CDR3 reads CAISPSSAGERETQYF. In nucleotides, the CDR3 is TGTGCCATCAGCCCGTCCTCAGCGGGAGAGCGAGAGACCCAGTACTTC.

The chain uses TRBV6-6 and TRBJ2-7; tentative D call: TRBD2 (6 bases). Germline V CDR1 and CDR2: MNHNY, SVGAGI (reference sequence). V was clipped by 4 bases and J by 6 bases, with 22 bases between them. The CDR3 is made up of 16 amino acids. The CDR3 is CASSFPAGRPMGEQYF. In DNA, the CDR3 is TGTGCCAGCAGTTTCCCCGCGGGACGCCCGATGGGCGAGCAGTACTTC.

The chain carries TRBV27 and TRBJ2-3; 7 bases map to TRBD1. J lost 1 base, V lost 5 bases, and 6 bases had no gene match. Per germline, CDR1 MNHEY and CDR2 SMNVEV (reference sequence). The CDR3 has 15 amino acids. CDR3 in DNA: TGTGCCAGCAGTCCGGACAGGAAACGCACAGATACGCAGTATTTT. It yields the protein CASSPDRKRTDTQYF.

The rearrangement uses TRBV10-3 and TRBJ2-7; D is ambiguous. CDR1 ENHRY and CDR2 SYGVKD come from the germline V gene. The CDR3 spans 13 residues. Trimming shortened V by 6 bases and J by 2 bases, and 11 bases separated the two germline ends. In nucleotides, the CDR3 is TGTGCCATCAGACCCACAGATACCTACGAGCAGTACTTC. Translating gives CAIRPTDTYEQYF.

On this clone: Because the CDR3's place on the DNA is in doubt, the DNA is left out and the CDR3 is given as listed by TCRdb. This chain uses TRBV9 with TRBJ2-2; the table names TRBD2, a call not compared with the DNA. The V gene's germline CDR1 is SGDLS and CDR2 YYNGEE. The CDR3 comprises 14 residues, both ends counted. The CDR3 region is CASSAPFGAGELFF.

This chain uses TRBV4-3 with TRBJ1-4, with D tentatively TRBD1 (5 bases). This CDR3 spans 14 amino acids. Germline CDR1 and CDR2: LGHNA and YSLEER. Trimming removed 1 base from V and 5 bases from J, with 8 bases in between. CDR3 DNA: TGCGCCAGCAGCCAAGGGGGGGGGAATGAAAAACTGTTTTTT. Encoded protein: CASSQGGGNEKLFF.

V gene TRBV27 combines with J gene TRBJ1-5; 8 nucleotides line up with TRBD1. Germline V lookup: CDR1 MNHEY, CDR2 SMNVEV (reference sequence). V lost 8 bases to trimming and J lost 5 bases; unmatched junction nucleotides: 8. This CDR3 spans 14 amino acids. Here the CDR3 reads CASGIGQGDQPQHF. The CDR3 nucleotides read TGTGCCAGCGGTATCGGACAGGGTGATCAGCCCCAGCATTTT.

This clone has only a few counts. This same CDR3 is encoded by further DNA sequences in the sample. The chain links TRBV7-9 to TRBJ2-5; D gene uncertain. This CDR3 comprises 13 residues. Germline lookup yields CDR1 SEHNR and CDR2 FQNEAQ (reference sequence). Trimming took 1 base from V and 1 from J, leaving 4 bases between them. CDR3 DNA sequence: TGTGCCAGCAGCTTAGACAGCCAAGAGACCCAGTACTTC. Amino acids: CASSLDSQETQYF.

Comments on this clone: Other nucleotide sequences from this sample produce the same CDR3. This chain links TRBV28 with TRBJ1-1, with TRBD1 as a possible D gene (5 bases). Germline CDR1 is MDHEN and CDR2 is SYDVKM. Between the trimmed V and J ends, which lost 3 bases and 3 bases, there was a span of 11 bases. This CDR3 is built from 14 residues. The CDR3 region is CASSLGRADTEAFF. The CDR3 DNA reads as TGTGCCAGCAGTTTGGGCAGGGCGGACACTGAAGCTTTCTTT.

This clone was found a few times. The rearrangement links TRBV29-1 to TRBJ2-7; 10 bases align to TRBD1. J was trimmed by 6 bases and V by 7 bases; bases with no gene match: 12. CDR3 length: 14 residues. CDR1 is SQVTM and CDR2 is ANQGSEA in the germline V gene. CDR3 region: CSATGGSMIGEQYF. In nucleotides, the CDR3 is TGCAGCGCGACAGGGGGCAGTATGATTGGCGAGCAGTACTTC.

This clone was observed a few times. The chain combines TRBV10-3 with TRBJ2-3, with no clear D. The CDR3 length is 11 residues. Per germline, CDR1 ENHRY and CDR2 SYGVKD. The CDR3 region is CAVASTDTQYF. DNA of the CDR3: TGTGCGGTGGCCAGCACAGATACGCAGTATTTT.

The chain employs TRBV29-1 and TRBJ2-4; D may be TRBD2 (7 bases). V lost 3 bases and J 6 bases, leaving 15 bases between the germline ends. Per germline, CDR1 SQVTM and CDR2 ANQGSEA. The CDR3 has 14 amino acids. DNA for the CDR3: TGCAGCGTTGAGCCCGGGGGGCGAGGAAACATTCAGTACTTC. Its protein product is CSVEPGGRGNIQYF.

This clone was counted between two and nine times. The rearrangement joins TRBV30 to TRBJ2-7; 10 bases agree with TRBD2. The CDR3 length is 12 residues. The J segment lost 6 bases and the V segment lost 4 bases, leaving 3 bases of the junction unmatched. CDR1 is GTSNPN and CDR2 is SVGIG in the germline V gene (reference sequence). The CDR3: CAWTAGGAEQYF. CDR3 sequence (DNA): TGTGCCTGGACAGCGGGAGGGGCCGAGCAGTACTTC.

The CDR3 nucleotides read TGTGCCAGCAGACTGACAGGGTCCACCGGGGAGCTGTTTTTT. As protein: CASRLTGSTGELFF. The V call is TRBV9, the J call TRBJ2-2, with 7 nucleotides matching TRBD1. With 5 bases clipped from V and 4 bases from J, the junction kept 5 bases outside the gene matches. This CDR3 comprises 14 residues. Germline V gives CDR1 SGDLS, CDR2 YYNGEE.

This clone appeared a few times. V is TRBV9 and J is TRBJ1-1; a weak D match, TRBD1 (5 bases). The CDR3 consists of 14 residues. V gave up 4 bases and J gave up 3 bases, with 13 bases separating them. In germline, CDR1 is SGDLS, CDR2 YYNGEE. In DNA, the CDR3 is TGTGCCAGCAGCTTACAGACAGATTACACTGAAGCTTTCTTT. Translation gives CASSLQTDYTEAFF.

V gene TRBV7-9 combines with J gene TRBJ2-1; TRBD2 is a possible D gene (6 bases). V was shortened by 5 bases and J by 4 bases, with 12 bases between the two germline ends. Looked up from germline, CDR1 is SEHNR and CDR2 is FQNEAQ (reference sequence). CDR3 size: 14 residues. CDR3 bases: TGTGCCAGCAGCGAAAGGGGACTTTACAATGAGCAGTTCTTC. This sequence encodes CASSERGLYNEQFF.

This clone was observed a handful of times. The chain uses TRBV5-1 and TRBJ1-5; D uncertain. The CDR3 contains 14 residues. Trimming stripped 0 bases from V and 0 bases from J, with 4 bases between. Germline CDR1 is SGHRS and CDR2 is YFSETQ. The CDR3 reads CASSLGVSNQPQHF. The DNA of the CDR3 is TGCGCCAGCAGCTTGGGAGTTAGCAATCAGCCCCAGCATTTT.

This clone was counted between two and nine times. The chain has TRBV29-1 and TRBJ2-7; 7 nucleotides line up with TRBD1. The CDR3 has 13 amino acids. Germline V lookup: CDR1 SQVTM, CDR2 ANQGSEA. Trimming at V came to 3 bases and at J to 6 bases, leaving 8 bases not matched to a gene. For the CDR3, the DNA is TGCAGCGTTGAGGATAACAGGGGATTCGAGCAGTACTTC. Residues: CSVEDNRGFEQYF.

V usage is TRBV9 and J usage is TRBJ2-7; 8 bases align to TRBD2. The V gene end was trimmed by 0 bases and the J gene end by 7 bases; junction bases not matched to a gene: 9. Germline V gives CDR1 SGDLS, CDR2 YYNGEE. The CDR3 spans 15 residues. The CDR3: CASSVGTSKIGEQYF. In nucleotides, the CDR3 is TGTGCCAGCAGCGTAGGGACTAGCAAAATAGGTGAGCAGTACTTC.

The chain employs TRBV30 and TRBJ1-1; D gene ambiguous. From germline, CDR1 is GTSNPN and CDR2 SVGIG (reference sequence). The CDR3 runs 12 residues. The germline V and J ends were trimmed by 3 bases and 4 bases, with 9 bases remaining between them. This chain's CDR3 is CAWRLGGTEAFF. Written as DNA, the CDR3 is TGTGCCTGGAGGCTTGGCGGCACTGAAGCTTTCTTT.